These 14 T cell receptor beta chains were all obtained from the same sample, sequenced in a study of glioma-infiltrating T cells after dendritic cell vaccination. Profiled with immunoSEQ multiplex PCR; TCRdb holds only in-frame clones, not every one. The sample contains tens of thousands of clones, roughly four fifths of which appear only once. As for time point: after dendritic cell vaccination, including at tumor progression/relapse. The starting material was blood, obtained after dendritic cell vaccination. These receptors were obtained from a human donor with glioblastoma.

The chain joins TRBV5-1 to TRBJ1-1, with a possible D match to TRBD1 (6 bases). CDR1 and CDR2 from the germline V gene are SGHRS and YFSETQ. Between the trimmed V and J ends, which lost 3 bases and 1 base, there was a span of 13 bases. The CDR3 contains 15 residues. As DNA, the CDR3 is TGCGCCAGCAGCTCCGGACAGATATCGAACACTGAAGCTTTCTTT. It encodes CASSSGQISNTEAFF.

The chain couples TRBV9 to TRBJ2-1; D is perhaps TRBD2 (7 bases). The CDR3 is 20 amino acids. Germline CDR1 reads SGDLS; CDR2 reads YYNGEE. The V gene lost 4 bases and the J gene lost 3 bases, with 29 bases spanning the gap. The CDR3 DNA reads TGTGCCAGCAGCCCAACAAACGACGGGGGAGGGGGATACCTCTACAATGAGCAGTTCTTC. It translates to CASSPTNDGGGGYLYNEQFF.

The rearrangement links TRBV6-1 to TRBJ2-7; D is unclear. The CDR3 runs to 11 residues. V shed 0 bases and J shed 9 bases, with 6 bases lying between them. Germline values: CDR1 MNHNS, CDR2 SASEGT. CDR3 bases: TGTGCCAGCAGTGAAGCCTCTAGGCAGTACGTC. Amino acid sequence: CASSEASRQYV.

The chain links TRBV19 to TRBJ1-2, with TRBD1 as a possible D gene (6 bases). Per the germline V gene, CDR1 is LNHDA and CDR2 is SQIVND (reference sequence). This CDR3 region has 15 residues. Trimming took 1 base from V and 0 from J, leaving 9 bases between them. Written as DNA, the CDR3 is TGTGCCAGTAGTATAGGCGCAGGGGCTAACTATGGCTACACCTTC. Translating gives CASSIGAGANYGYTF.

V is TRBV6-1 and J is TRBJ1-5, with D uncertain. CDR3 length: 16 residues. The V end was cut by 3 bases, the J end by 0 bases, with 12 bases between. Germline V gene lookup returns CDR1 MNHNS and CDR2 SASEGT. The CDR3 region has the DNA TGTGCCAGCAGTGACGACGGGAGGTATAGCAATCAGCCCCAGCATTTT. Translating gives CASSDDGRYSNQPQHF.

The chain couples TRBV19 to TRBJ1-3, with D tentatively TRBD1 (5 bases). The CDR3 covers 15 residues. V was clipped by 3 bases and J by 0 bases, with 9 bases between them. Germline CDR1 reads LNHDA; CDR2 reads SQIVND (reference sequence). The CDR3 loop reads CASSIAGGSGNTIYF. DNA of the CDR3: TGTGCCAGTAGTATCGCGGGGGGCTCTGGAAACACCATATATTTT.

This clone occurred a few times. The rearrangement joins TRBV5-1 to TRBJ2-1, with 9 positions matching TRBD2. Germline V gene data show CDR1 as SGHRS and CDR2 as YFSETQ. Germline trimming cut 2 bases from V and 4 bases from J; bases unmatched to any gene: 4. This CDR3 region has 15 residues. The CDR3 region is CASSLLSGGYNEQFF. The CDR3 DNA is TGCGCCAGCAGCTTACTCAGCGGGGGGTACAATGAGCAGTTCTTC.

This clone showed up just once. The chain recombines TRBV19 with TRBJ2-1; TRBD1 agrees at 9 bases. Trimming cost V 0 bases and J 7 bases; bases outside gene matches: 4. The length of the CDR3 is 15 residues. Germline CDR1 and CDR2: LNHDA and SQIVND (reference sequence). In DNA form, the CDR3 reads TGTGCCAGTAGTATAGATGGGACAGGGAGGAATGAGCAGTTCTTC. It specifies CASSIDGTGRNEQFF.

The chain has TRBV7-8 and TRBJ2-1, with 10 bases that match TRBD2. Germline CDR1 reads SGHVS; CDR2 reads FQNEAQ. CDR3 length equals 19 residues. J gave up 4 bases and V 7 bases, and 19 bases lay outside the gene matches. CDR3 nucleotides: TGTGCCAGCACAGGGAGAGTGGGTGGGAAGCGGGGGGGGTACAATGAGCAGTTCTTC. This translates into CASTGRVGGKRGGYNEQFF. The full variable domain, its missing parts supplied by reference TRBV7-8 and TRBJ2-1, is GAGVSQSPRYKVAKRGQDVALRCDPISGHVSLFWYQQALGQGPEFLTYFQNEAQLDKSGLPSDRFFAERPEGSVSTLKIQRTQQEDSAVYLCASTGRVGGKRGGYNEQFFGPGTRLTVL.

The V gene is TRBV6-5, the J gene TRBJ1-6; 10 bases are shared with TRBD1. The trim removed 6 bases at V and 7 bases at J, leaving 3 bases unmatched. From germline, CDR1 is MNHEY and CDR2 SVGAGI. This CDR3 is built from 14 residues. In nucleotides, the CDR3 is TGTGCCAGCAGAATGGACAGGGGGAATTCACCCCTCCACTTT. Encoded protein: CASRMDRGNSPLHF.

This clone turned up a few times. The chain joins TRBV9 to TRBJ2-3; possibly TRBD2 for D (6 bases). V was shortened by 0 bases and J by 0 bases, with 11 bases between the two germline ends. The CDR3 has 16 residues. Germline loops: CDR1 SGDLS, CDR2 YYNGEE. In DNA, the CDR3 is TGTGCCAGCAGCGTAGAGGGCGGGGACAGCACAGATACGCAGTATTTT. Encoded protein: CASSVEGGDSTDTQYF.

The genes are TRBV5-1 and TRBJ2-1, with 8 bases aligning to TRBD2. Germline-derived CDR1 and CDR2 are SGHRS and YFSETQ. V was clipped by 3 bases and J by 7 bases; unmatched bases: 15. This CDR3 comprises 17 residues. CDR3 DNA sequence: TGCGCCAGCAGCTGGAACTTTCGGGGGGGCCTTGGGAATGAGCAGTTCTTC. It specifies CASSWNFRGGLGNEQFF.

The CDR3 sequence: CASSPAVEQFF. DNA for the CDR3: TGTGCCAGCAGCCCGGCGGTTGAGCAGTTCTTC. The chain carries TRBV7-9 and TRBJ2-1; D remains unclear. Trimming removed 5 bases from V and 9 bases from J, with 8 bases in between. This CDR3 region has 11 residues. CDR1 and CDR2 (germline): SEHNR, FQNEAQ (reference sequence).

This clone was found a few times. The V call is TRBV25-1, the J call TRBJ2-1; 8 nucleotides align to TRBD2. Looked up from germline, CDR1 is MGHDK and CDR2 is SYGVNS. This CDR3 is 14 amino acids long. V shed 6 bases and J 7 bases; nucleotides not matched to a gene: 8. This CDR3 reads CASRSGGAGNEQFF. The CDR3 bases are TGTGCCAGCAGGTCCGGGGGGGCGGGAAATGAGCAGTTCTTC. The entire variable domain, with the rest obtained from reference TRBV25-1 and TRBJ2-1, is as follows: EADIYQTPRYLVIGTGKKITLECSQTMGHDKMYWYQQDPGMELHLIHYSYGVNSTEKGDLSSESTVSRIRTEHFPLTLESARPSHTSQYLCASRSGGAGNEQFFGPGTRLTVL.